This TCR beta chain originates from a study of T cell responses to AZD1222 COVID-19 vaccine. In germline, CDR1 is SEHNR, CDR2 FQNEAQ (reference sequence). After removal of 4 bases from V and 8 bases from J, the junction contained 4 bases not matched to a gene. The CDR3 contains 12 residues. With regard to this clone: Its specificity is unknown.

Method: immunoSEQ multiplex PCR; TCRdb's copy keeps in-frame clones and lacks some. The sample carries around 100,000 clones, about 87% recorded once. Study-wide results and limits: Nearly half of unique spike-specific TCRs reportedly avoided B.1.351 and B.1.1.7 mutated regions. The sample set comprised mostly white British donors with more females, and clonal diversity was possibly underestimated. At study baseline, merely six AZD1222 recipients were seropositive.

Here the sequenced sample was peripheral blood, taken on day 0 of MenACWY control vaccination. The chain carries TRBV7-9 and TRBJ1-2, with 7 nucleotides matching TRBD1. This TCR derives from an adult in good health. The CDR3 nucleotides read TGTGCCAGCAGCTCGACAGGGCTGGGCTACACCTTC. Its protein is CASSSTGLGYTF.